Each of the 15 T cell receptor beta chains below was sequenced from the same sample in a study of T-cell memory formation after mild COVID-19. TCRdb re-called the 5' RACE reads with MiXCR, one entry per CDR3 protein. The sample contains about 440,000 distinct CDR3 sequences, 20% of which appear only once. Sample: PBMCs or a T cell subset sorted from them (not recorded which). These receptors all stem from an adult woman who had mild COVID-19 (a few samples of this study predate the infection). Cell type and time point are not known.

V is TRBV6-5 and J is TRBJ1-1, with D possibly TRBD1 on 5 matching bases. V was trimmed by 0 bases and J by 0 bases, leaving 8 bases between them. The CDR3 consists of 15 residues. Germline-derived CDR1 and CDR2 are MNHEY and SVGAGI. CDR3 amino acids: CASSYSSGMNTEAFF. The CDR3 bases are TGTGCCAGCAGTTACTCTTCAGGGATGAACACTGAAGCTTTCTTT.

This clonotype appeared a few times. This rearrangement joins TRBV12-3 or TRBV12-4 to TRBJ2-2; the D gene is possibly TRBD1 (6 bases). This CDR3 comprises 15 residues. The ends were cut back, 4 bases at V and 7 bases at J, with 16 bases in the middle. The CDR3 sequence: CASSWGHNRYGELFF. The CDR3 region has the DNA TGTGCCAGCAGTTGGGGACATAACCGATACGGGGAGCTGTTTTTT.

This clonotype has more than one count but fewer than ten. The chain carries TRBV12-3 or TRBV12-4 and TRBJ2-1; TRBD1 or TRBD2 may be the D gene (6 bases each). V was trimmed by 1 base and J by 4 bases, leaving 11 bases between them. This CDR3 has 15 residues. The CDR3 coding sequence is TGTGCCAGCAGTTTAGAGGGGGGCGGTTACAATGAGCAGTTCTTC. Residues: CASSLEGGGYNEQFF.

The genes are TRBV11-2 and TRBJ2-2; D not resolved. The germline V gene has CDR1 SGHAT and CDR2 FQNNGV. There are 16 residues in the CDR3. Trimming stripped 1 base from V and 1 base from J, with 10 bases between. The DNA of the CDR3 is TGTGCCAGCAGCTTAGGTCTACGAGAGAACACCGGGGAGCTGTTTTTT. Translated, it gives CASSLGLRENTGELFF. Full variable domain (rest looked up from reference TRBV11-2 and TRBJ2-2): EAGVAQSPRYKIIEKRQSVAFWCNPISGHATLYWYQQILGQGPKLLIQFQNNGVVDDSQLPKDRFSAERLKGVDSTLKIQPAKLEDSAVYLCASSLGLRENTGELFFGEGSRLTVL.

This clonotype occurred a few times. The chain carries TRBV7-9 and TRBJ2-1; 11 positions agree with TRBD2. The CDR3 contains 14 residues. V dropped 6 bases and J dropped 6; count of bases not matched to a gene: 4. CDR1 is SEHNR and CDR2 is FQNEAQ in the germline V gene (reference sequence). CDR3 sequence reads: CASSWTSGPNEQFF. The DNA for the CDR3 is TGTGCCAGCAGTTGGACTAGCGGGCCCAATGAGCAGTTCTTC.

CDR3 DNA sequence: TGTGCCAGCAGTTTCCAGGATCAGCCCCAGCATTTT. Protein sequence: CASSFQDQPQHF. The genes are TRBV12-3 or TRBV12-4 and TRBJ1-5; D remains unclear. V was clipped by 3 bases and J by 5 bases, with 5 bases between them. The CDR3 contains 12 residues.

This clonotype was counted between two and nine times. The rearrangement links TRBV5-1 to TRBJ1-4, with unresolved D. V was cut by 2 bases and J by 5 bases, with 13 bases left in between. This CDR3 is built from 15 residues. Germline lookup yields CDR1 SGHRS and CDR2 YFSETQ. Written as DNA, the CDR3 is TGCGCCAGCAGCTTATGGGGTTCGGGGAATGAAAAACTGTTTTTT. It is translated as CASSLWGSGNEKLFF. Looking up the rest from reference TRBV5-1 and TRBJ1-4 gives the full variable domain: KAGVTQTPRYLIKTRGQQVTLSCSPISGHRSVSWYQQTPGQGLQFLFEYFSETQRNKGNFPGRFSGRQFSNSRSEMNVSTLELGDSALYLCASSLWGSGNEKLFFGSGTQLSVL.

In this sample, this clonotype turned up a few times. The chain carries TRBV12-3 or TRBV12-4 and TRBJ1-1; D possibly corresponds to TRBD1 (6 bases). The germline V and J ends were trimmed by 1 base and 1 base, with 10 bases remaining between them. The CDR3 runs 15 residues. The CDR3, as DNA: TGTGCCAGCAGTTTAGGGCAGGGGTGGAACACTGAAGCTTTCTTT. It is translated as CASSLGQGWNTEAFF.

This clonotype was detected a few times. V gene TRBV20-1 combines with J gene TRBJ2-1, with 10 bases identical to TRBD2. The CDR3 runs 13 residues. The V segment lost 6 bases and the J segment 8 bases; nucleotides outside the gene matches: 7. The germline V gene encodes CDR1 DFQATT and CDR2 SNEGSKA (reference sequence). The DNA for the CDR3 is TGCAGTGCCAGGGGGCTAGCGGGGGATGAGCAGTTCTTC. It specifies CSARGLAGDEQFF.

This clonotype appeared many times. The rearrangement joins TRBV5-1 to TRBJ2-3; D is ambiguous. With 0 bases removed from V and 6 bases from J, the gap between germline ends came to 11 bases. The germline CDR1 and CDR2 sequences are SGHRS and YFSETQ. This CDR3 is 14 amino acids long. The CDR3 spells CASSLEEPWDTQYF. In DNA, the CDR3 is TGCGCCAGCAGCTTGGAGGAACCCTGGGATACGCAGTATTTT.

This clonotype was recorded a few times. The J gene is TRBJ2-1, the V gene TRBV7-2; 11 nucleotides align to TRBD2. Trimming at V came to 3 bases and at J to 3 bases, leaving 1 base not matched to a gene. This CDR3 is 15 amino acids long. Germline V gene lookup returns CDR1 SGHTA and CDR2 FQGNSA. CDR3 region: CASSFSGRGYNEQFF. The CDR3 DNA reads as TGTGCCAGCAGCTTTAGCGGGAGGGGCTACAATGAGCAGTTCTTC.

This clonotype was recorded once. J is TRBJ2-1 and V is TRBV20-1, with D possibly being TRBD1 (6 bases). CDR1 is DFQATT, CDR2 SNEGSKA, per germline (reference sequence). Trimming stripped 2 bases from V and 4 bases from J, with 15 bases between. The CDR3 is made up of 15 amino acids. CDR3 region: CSARQGSGVYNEQFF. CDR3 sequence (DNA): TGCAGTGCTAGACAGGGATCAGGGGTATACAATGAGCAGTTCTTC.

This chain links TRBV6-6 with TRBJ1-2; D unclear. The CDR3 is 15 residues long. The ends were cut back, 5 bases at V and 2 bases at J, with 15 bases in the middle. CDR1 MNHNY and CDR2 SVGAGI come from the germline V gene (reference sequence). The CDR3 DNA reads as TGTGCCAGCAGTCAGATGGGGAGTATGAACTATGGCTACACCTTC. Translated, it gives CASSQMGSMNYGYTF.

The CDR3 nucleotides are TGTGCCAGCAGTTTTATCACAGGGGGCAACACCGGGGAGCTGTTTTTT. Its protein product is CASSFITGGNTGELFF. The rearrangement links TRBV12-3 or TRBV12-4 to TRBJ2-2; 9 nucleotides agree with TRBD1. This CDR3 is 16 amino acids long. V gave up 3 bases and J gave up 2 bases; unmatched junction bases: 4.

The chain uses TRBV7-2 and TRBJ1-5, with 7 bases aligning to TRBD1. The germline V gene encodes CDR1 SGHTA and CDR2 FQGNSA. Unmatched junction bases numbered 9, after V lost 6 bases and J lost 7 bases. The CDR3 extends over 14 amino acids. CDR3 nucleotides: TGTGCCAGCAGTCAACAGGGGCTTGGACAGCCCCAGCATTTT. Translation gives CASSQQGLGQPQHF. The full variable domain, rest sourced from reference TRBV7-2 and TRBJ1-5, is GAGVSQSPSNKVTEKGKDVELRCDPISGHTALYWYRQSLGQGLEFLIYFQGNSAPDKSGLPSDRFSAERTGGSVSTLTIQRTQQEDSAVYLCASSQQGLGQPQHFGDGTRLSIL.